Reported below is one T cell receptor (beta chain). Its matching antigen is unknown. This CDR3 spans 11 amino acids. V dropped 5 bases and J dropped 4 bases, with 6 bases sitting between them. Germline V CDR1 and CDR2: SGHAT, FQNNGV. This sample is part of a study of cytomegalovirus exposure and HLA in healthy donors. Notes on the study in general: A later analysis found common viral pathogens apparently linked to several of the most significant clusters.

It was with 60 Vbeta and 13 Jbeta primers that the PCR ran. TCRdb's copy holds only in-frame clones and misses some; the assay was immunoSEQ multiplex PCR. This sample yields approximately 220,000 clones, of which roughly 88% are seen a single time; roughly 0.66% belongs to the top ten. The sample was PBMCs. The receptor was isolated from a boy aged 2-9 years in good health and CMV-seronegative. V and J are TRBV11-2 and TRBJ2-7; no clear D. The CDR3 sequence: CASSVSYEQYF. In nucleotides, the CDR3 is TGTGCCAGCAGCGTATCTTACGAGCAGTACTTC.